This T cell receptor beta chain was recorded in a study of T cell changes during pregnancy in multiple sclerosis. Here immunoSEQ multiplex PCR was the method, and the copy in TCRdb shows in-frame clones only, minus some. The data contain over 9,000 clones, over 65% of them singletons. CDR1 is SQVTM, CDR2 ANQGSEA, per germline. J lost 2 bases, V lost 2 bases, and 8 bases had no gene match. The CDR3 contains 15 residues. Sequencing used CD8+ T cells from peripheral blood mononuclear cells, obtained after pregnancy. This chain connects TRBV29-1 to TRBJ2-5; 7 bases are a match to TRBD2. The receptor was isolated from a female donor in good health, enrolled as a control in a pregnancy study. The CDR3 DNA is TGCAGCGTTGAATCCCCAGCGGGACCTCAAGAGACCCAGTACTTC. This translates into CSVESPAGPQETQYF. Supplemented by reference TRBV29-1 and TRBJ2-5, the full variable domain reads SAVISQKPSRDICQRGTSLTIQCQVDSQVTMMFWYRQQPGQSLTLIATANQGSEATYESGFVIDKFPISRPNLTFSTLTVSNMSPEDSSIYLCSVESPAGPQETQYFGPGTRLLVL.